This T cell receptor (beta chain) was retrieved from a study of Graves' ophthalmopathy and Graves' hyperthyroidism. Amplification of TCR beta CDR3 regions used RNA transcripts. First-round RT-PCR employed HTBI primers, with a second-round multiplex PCR after it. MiXCR, run by TCRdb on the multiplex PCR reads, gives a single entry per CDR3 protein. The sample holds over a million distinct CDR3 sequences, 35% to 45% seen once. This clonotype was found a few times. The sequencing input was peripheral blood or thyroid tissue (not recorded which). The sequence was collected from an adult man with Graves' hyperthyroidism.

The CDR3: CASSFGGASETQYF. In nucleotides, the CDR3 is TGTGCCAGCAGTTTCGGGGGCGCATCCGAGACCCAGTACTTC. The chain couples TRBV27 to TRBJ2-5; D possibly uses TRBD1 or TRBD2 (6 bases each). Germline CDR1 reads MNHEY; CDR2 reads SMNVEV (reference sequence). V gave up 3 bases and J gave up 5 bases, with 13 bases separating them. The CDR3 is 14 residues long.